This T cell receptor beta chain derives from a study of identical twins (dated by TCRdb to about 2016). Some background on the complete study: TCR alpha and beta repertoires from monozygotic twins, unrelated adults of various ages and cord blood were deep-sequenced to test whether fetal clonotypes persist. To rule out contamination, the twin experiments were replicated at different times with different library preparation protocols.

The protocol used for the library was 5' RACE. The run used an Illumina HiSeq 2000. Template switching added a universal primer binding site, and the final cDNA carried a unique molecular identifier that allowed TCR cDNA molecules to be counted accurately. Specific primers in the conserved constant-segment region were used to synthesize first-strand cDNA for TCR alpha and beta chains. To control for contamination, every cDNA library carried two barcodes: a SMART-Mk sample barcode plus Illumina barcodes. Two successive PCR steps introduced TruSeq adapter sequences along with Illumina sample barcodes. TCR alpha and beta cDNA libraries were sequenced on the Illumina HiSeq platform with custom primers. In the original analysis: MiGEC was used to process raw reads and extract unique molecular identifiers, and MiXCR was used to find CDR3 positions. For each individual, recombination models were inferred using an EM algorithm with the repgenHMM and IGoR tools. The tcR package in R was used for shared clonotype analysis, with sharing normalized by the product of cloneset sizes. To study raw recombination without the effects of thymic and clonal selection, out-of-frame nonproductive sequences were analyzed. TCRdb reworked the public reads: Q25 trimming with fastp, MiXCR clone assembly, productive beta chains retained. Identical CDR3 proteins give one entry, which carries the most common genes and DNA. TCRdb, not the authors, supplied the V and J calls. The sample records 120,000 to 150,000 distinct CDR3 sequences, roughly 3.5% of which are singletons. The ten biggest clones cover 8.1% of the sample.

Study-wide conclusions, independent of this receptor: Compared with coincidental sharing between unrelated individuals, out-of-frame TCR alpha sequences shared between twins showed an excess of sequences with low generation probability. Invariant T cells such as MAIT and iNKT could partly confound zero-insertion analyses, although diverse VJ usage argued against such confounding for most clonotypes. Fewer insertions were carried by abundant cord blood beta clonotypes; a weaker similar trend was observed in young adult naive repertoires, while no such trend was observed in memory repertoires. Because the same donors could not be followed over many years, the conclusions depended on cross-sectional statistical analysis. Out-of-frame TCR alpha sharing in monozygotic twins was systematically underestimated by recombination models, whereas sharing between unrelated individuals was in agreement with the recombination models. A weaker excess of twin sharing was found in beta out-of-frame sequences because the signal-to-noise ratio was lowered by fewer shared sequences.

The sample holds many counts of this clonotype. Its binding antigen is unknown. Base qualities are not recorded, but no much larger clone differs from it by a single base. Only healthy Caucasian donors were included. Miltenyi CD45RO+ enrichment and human naive T-cell isolation kits were used to isolate memory (CD45RO+) and naive T cells from PBMC. V is cut by 0 bases and J by 12 bases, and the space between the germline ends is 27 bases. According to the germline V gene (reference sequence), CDR1 reads DFQATT and CDR2 reads SNEGSKA. The CDR3 runs 17 residues from the cysteine to the phenylalanine. Only CDR3 DNA remains: 51 bases, in frame from the first base.

Sequenced: memory T cells sorted from blood. The sample's cell subset or site label, decoded: CD45RO+ enriched T cells. The chain was built from TRBV20-1 and TRBJ2-1, with the D call perhaps TRBD1 or TRBD2, each one matching 6 bases. The clonotype originates from a man in his late teens or twenties in good health. The DNA reads as follows: TGCAGTGCTAGAGACCTCGCGGTGGGGGGCCAAATGAGCAGGCAGTTCTTC. Translation gives CSARDLAVGGQMSRQFF.